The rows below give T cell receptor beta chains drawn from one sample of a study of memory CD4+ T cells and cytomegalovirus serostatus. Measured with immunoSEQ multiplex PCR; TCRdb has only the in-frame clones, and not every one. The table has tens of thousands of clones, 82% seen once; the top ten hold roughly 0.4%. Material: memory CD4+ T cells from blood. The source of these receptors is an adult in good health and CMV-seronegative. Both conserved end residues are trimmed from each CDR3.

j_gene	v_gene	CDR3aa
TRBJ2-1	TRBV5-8	ASSRNPMRDEQF
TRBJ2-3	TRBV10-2	ASSDNGGPSLDTQY
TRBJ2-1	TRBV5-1	ASSGSQGNSAGNEQF
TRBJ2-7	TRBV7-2	ASSSDYSYEQY
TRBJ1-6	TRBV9	ASSVVGFNSPLH
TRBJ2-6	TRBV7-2	ASSPQPTDVWGANVLT
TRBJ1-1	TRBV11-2	ASSFNTEAF
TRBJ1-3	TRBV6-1	ASSDWGAGNTIY
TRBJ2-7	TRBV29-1	SAVRGTYEQY
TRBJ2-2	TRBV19	ASSGVFFPNTGELF
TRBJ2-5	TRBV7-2	ASSRGGAETQY